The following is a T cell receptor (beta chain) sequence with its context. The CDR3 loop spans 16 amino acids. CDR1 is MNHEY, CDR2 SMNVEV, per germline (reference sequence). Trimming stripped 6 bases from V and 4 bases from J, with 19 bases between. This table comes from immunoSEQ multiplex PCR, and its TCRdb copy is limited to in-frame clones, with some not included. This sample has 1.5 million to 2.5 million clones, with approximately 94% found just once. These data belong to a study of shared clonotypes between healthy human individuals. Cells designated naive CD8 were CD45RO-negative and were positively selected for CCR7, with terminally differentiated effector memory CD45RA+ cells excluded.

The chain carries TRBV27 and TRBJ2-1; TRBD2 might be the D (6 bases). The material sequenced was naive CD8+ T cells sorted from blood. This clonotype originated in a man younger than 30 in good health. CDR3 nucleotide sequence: TGTGCCAGCAGCCTCGCCCCGGGAGCCCCTTACAATGAGCAGTTCTTC. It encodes CASSLAPGAPYNEQFF.